This T cell receptor (beta chain) was captured in a study of response to subunit inactivated influenza vaccine. Study-wide results and caveats: The authors put forward the suggestion that each seasonal influenza vaccination may bring in only a limited number of new T cells.

Regarding this clonotype: Its antigen is not known.

Germline values: CDR1 SNHLY, CDR2 FYNNEI. The length of the CDR3 is 13 residues. Trimming removed 7 bases from V and 1 base from J, with 8 bases in between. TCRdb ran MiXCR on the RT-PCR reads and lists one entry per CDR3 protein. The sample yields roughly 630,000 distinct CDR3 sequences, about 14% seen once. The gene calls are TRBV2 and TRBJ1-5; tentatively, D is TRBD1 (6 bases). This sequence originates from a man aged 45-65 years who received an inactivated influenza vaccine. The source material was PBMCs from blood, sampled 14 days before vaccination. For the CDR3, the DNA is TGTGCCAGCACAGGGGAGAGCAATCAGCCCCAGCATTTT. It is translated as CASTGESNQPQHF. Variable domain in full (rest from reference TRBV2 and TRBJ1-5): EPEVTQTPSHQVTQMGQEVILRCVPISNHLYFYWYRQILGQKVEFLVSFYNNEISEKSEIFDDQFSVERPDGSNFTLKIRSTKLEDSAMYFCASTGESNQPQHFGDGTRLSIL.